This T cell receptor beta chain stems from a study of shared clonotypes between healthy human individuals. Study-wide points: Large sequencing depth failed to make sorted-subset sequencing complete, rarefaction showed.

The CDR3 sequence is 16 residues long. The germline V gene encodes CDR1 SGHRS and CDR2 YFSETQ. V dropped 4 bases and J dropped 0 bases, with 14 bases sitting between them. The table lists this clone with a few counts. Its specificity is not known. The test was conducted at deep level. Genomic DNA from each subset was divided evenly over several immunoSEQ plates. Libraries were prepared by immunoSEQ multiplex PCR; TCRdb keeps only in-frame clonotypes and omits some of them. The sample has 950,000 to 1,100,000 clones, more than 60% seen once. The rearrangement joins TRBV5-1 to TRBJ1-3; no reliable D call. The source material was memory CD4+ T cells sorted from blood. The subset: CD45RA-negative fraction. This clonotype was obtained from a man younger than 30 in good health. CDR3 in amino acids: CASSPERATSGNTIYF. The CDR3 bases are TGCGCCAGCAGCCCAGAAAGGGCTACCTCTGGAAACACCATATATTTT.